This T cell receptor beta chain is from a study of OX40 agonist ivuxolimab in advanced cancers. Study overall: Three patients, one with hepatocellular carcinoma and two with cutaneous melanoma, responded partially.

In the case of this clone: The target antigen is unknown. At one of its ends the junction is not consistent with the germline gene, which may arise from a read error.

TCRdb's table, derived via immunoSEQ multiplex PCR, lists solely in-frame clones and lacks some. The table lists around 110,000 clones, 80% to 95% of them singletons. Whole-study results and caveats: Circulating CD4+ and CD8+ T cells showed clonal expansion by week 6 at 0.1 to 3.0 mg/kg.

This TCR was recovered from an adult with an advanced solid tumor such as melanoma, head and neck, liver or kidney cancer. This specimen consisted of CD4+ or CD8+ T cells sorted from blood, obtained in a trial of the OX40 agonist ivuxolimab.

The CDR3: CAISEDGLRSSYEQYF. In DNA, the CDR3 is TGTGCCATCAGTGAGGACGGACTTCGGAGCTCCTACGAGCAGTACTTC. V and J are TRBV6-1 and TRBJ2-7; D is possibly TRBD2 (5 bases). CDR1 and CDR2 from the germline V gene are MNHNS and SASEGT. The CDR3 runs to 16 residues.